These 9 T cell receptor beta chains share one sample of origin, sequenced in a study of Ad26.COV2.S vaccination and SARS-CoV-2 variants. Treatment meaning: roughly 20 received Ad26.COV2.S at low or high dose, single or two shots; roughly 5 received placebo; per-sample allocation not given. Sampling happened 63 days after the first vaccine or placebo injection. TCRdb's copy holds only in-frame clones and misses some; the assay was immunoSEQ multiplex PCR. The sample has roughly 380,000 clones; 80% to 90% are singletons. Sample: peripheral blood, taken in a trial of Ad26.COV2.S vaccine versus placebo. The receptors originated from a person aged 18-60 years who received the Ad26.COV2.S COVID-19 vaccine or a placebo.

This clone was detected many times. V is TRBV10-3 and J is TRBJ1-1; D is undetermined. V was trimmed by 3 bases and J by 5 bases, leaving 10 bases between them. Per germline, CDR1 ENHRY and CDR2 SYGVKD. This CDR3 comprises 13 residues. The CDR3 reads CAISETRETEAFF. DNA for the CDR3: TGTGCCATCAGTGAAACTCGAGAGACTGAAGCTTTCTTT.

This chain uses TRBV29-1 with TRBJ2-1, with 7 nucleotides matching TRBD2. Germline CDR1 reads SQVTM; CDR2 reads ANQGSEA. The length of the CDR3 is 14 residues. V shed 3 bases, J shed 4 bases, and the junction held 6 bases outside the gene matches. The CDR3 loop is CSVDQGGVYNEQFF. The DNA for the CDR3 is TGCAGCGTTGACCAGGGAGGGGTATACAATGAGCAGTTCTTC.

This chain uses TRBV27 with TRBJ2-3; D possibly corresponds to TRBD2 (5 bases). The V end was cut by 10 bases, the J end by 3 bases, with 11 bases between. The CDR3 has 12 residues. Germline-derived CDR1 and CDR2 are MNHEY and SMNVEV (reference sequence). In nucleotides, the CDR3 is TGTGCCATGGAAGGACTGACAGATACGCAGTATTTT. Translated, it gives CAMEGLTDTQYF.

This chain links TRBV6-2 or TRBV6-3 with TRBJ1-1; D is unresolved. Germline-derived CDR1 and CDR2 are MNHEY and SVGEGT. This CDR3 has 14 amino acids. V was pared by 5 bases and J by 1 base, with 11 bases between. CDR3 coding DNA: TGTGCCAGCAGTGATTATCGGACGAACACTGAAGCTTTCTTT. Its translation is CASSDYRTNTEAFF.

This clone was seen a handful of times. V is TRBV27 and J is TRBJ1-2; tentatively, D is TRBD1 (6 bases). CDR1 and CDR2 from the germline V gene are MNHEY and SMNVEV (reference sequence). V was pared by 3 bases and J by 3 bases, with 11 bases between. This CDR3 spans 14 amino acids. The CDR3: CASSLLGADYGYTF. The CDR3 DNA reads TGTGCCAGCAGTTTGTTGGGGGCCGACTATGGCTACACCTTC.

The rearrangement joins TRBV11-2 to TRBJ2-7; 11 nucleotides align to TRBD1. Trimming took 5 bases from V and 2 from J; bases not matched to a gene: 8. Germline values: CDR1 SGHAT, CDR2 FQNNGV. The CDR3 runs to 16 residues. The CDR3 region has the DNA TGTGCCAGCAGCCCCTTTCCGGGACAGGGGGCCTACGAGCAGTACTTC. Amino acid sequence: CASSPFPGQGAYEQYF.

This clone was counted once. The rearrangement joins TRBV29-1 to TRBJ2-7, with 11 bases aligning to TRBD2. The junction had 1 base not matched to a gene; V was cut back by 6 bases and J by 3 bases. The CDR3 has 12 amino acids. CDR1 is SQVTM and CDR2 is ANQGSEA in the germline V gene. The CDR3 region is CSVGTSGYEQYF. In DNA, the CDR3 is TGCAGCGTGGGGACTAGCGGCTACGAGCAGTACTTC.

The chain carries TRBV27 and TRBJ2-7; D is unclear. The CDR3 consists of 13 residues. Trimming cost V 3 bases and J 3 bases, with 9 bases left between them. The V gene's germline CDR1 is MNHEY and CDR2 SMNVEV (reference sequence). This CDR3 reads CASSFPSYYEQYF. The DNA of the CDR3 is TGTGCCAGCAGTTTCCCCTCGTACTACGAGCAGTACTTC.

The rearrangement joins TRBV20-1 to TRBJ1-2; 9 bases agree with TRBD1. Germline loops: CDR1 DFQATT, CDR2 SNEGSKA (reference sequence). V shed 3 bases, J shed 5 bases, and the junction held 7 bases outside the gene matches. This CDR3 is built from 14 residues. The CDR3 DNA follows: TGCAGTGCTAGTCCGGGACAGGGAAAATATGGCTACACCTTC. Translation gives CSASPGQGKYGYTF.